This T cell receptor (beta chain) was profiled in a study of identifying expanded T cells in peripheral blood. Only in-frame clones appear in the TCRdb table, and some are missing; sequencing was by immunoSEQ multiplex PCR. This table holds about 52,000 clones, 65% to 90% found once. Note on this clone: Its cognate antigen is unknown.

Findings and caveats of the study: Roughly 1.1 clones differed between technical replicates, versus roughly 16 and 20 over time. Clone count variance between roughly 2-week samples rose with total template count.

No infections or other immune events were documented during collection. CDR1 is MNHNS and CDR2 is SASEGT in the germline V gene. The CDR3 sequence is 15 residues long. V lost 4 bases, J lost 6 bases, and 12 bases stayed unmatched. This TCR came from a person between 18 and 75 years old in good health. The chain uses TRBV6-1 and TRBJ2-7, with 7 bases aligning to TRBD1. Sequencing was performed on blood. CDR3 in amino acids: CASSAGDSSRGEQYV. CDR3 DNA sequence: TGTGCCAGCAGTGCCGGGGACAGTAGTCGCGGCGAGCAGTACGTC.